Below are 5 T cell receptor beta chains sequenced from a single sample in a study of cytomegalovirus exposure and HLA in healthy donors. Primers included in the PCR were 60 Vbeta and 13 Jbeta primers. Sequencing used immunoSEQ multiplex PCR; TCRdb keeps in-frame clones, though not all of them. This table holds 180,000 or so clones, just over 75% found once. The sequenced material came from PBMCs. The source of these receptors is a young man in good health and CMV-seronegative.

The rearrangement links TRBV7-2 to TRBJ2-1; D is perhaps TRBD2 (5 bases). The V end was cut by 4 bases, the J end by 2 bases, with 15 bases between. This CDR3 is 16 amino acids long. Germline CDR1 SGHTA, CDR2 FQGNSA. Here the CDR3 reads CASSSSRGLTYNEQFF. CDR3 DNA: TGTGCCAGCAGCTCTTCCCGGGGTCTTACCTACAATGAGCAGTTCTTC.

V gene TRBV5-4 combines with J gene TRBJ2-1, with 10 bases matching TRBD1. J was trimmed by 3 bases and V by 9 bases; bases with no gene match: 3. The CDR3 spans 13 residues. Germline-derived CDR1 and CDR2 are SGHNT and YYREEE (reference sequence). The CDR3 bases are TGTGCCACCCGGACAGGGGGCTACAATGAGCAGTTCTTC. Its protein is CATRTGGYNEQFF.

The J gene is TRBJ2-6, the V gene TRBV5-1; 11 nucleotides agree with TRBD1. J gave up 10 bases and V 1 base, and 7 bases lay outside the gene matches. The CDR3 loop spans 16 amino acids. The germline gives CDR1 SGHRS, CDR2 YFSETQ. The CDR3 DNA follows: TGCGCCAGCAGCTTGCGGACAGGGGGCGGGGGGAACGTCCTGACTTTC. Its translation is CASSLRTGGGGNVLTF.

This chain connects TRBV11-3 to TRBJ2-1; 7 bases line up with TRBD2. The CDR3 is 14 amino acids. Germline values: CDR1 SGHNT, CDR2 YENEEA. J was trimmed by 3 bases and V by 6 bases; bases with no gene match: 5. The CDR3 DNA is TGTGCCAGCAGTCCGCGGGGGAACTACAATGAGCAGTTCTTC. This encodes CASSPRGNYNEQFF.

Turning to this clone: Other DNA sequences in the sample encode the same CDR3. The rearrangement joins TRBV6-5 to TRBJ2-3; 14 nucleotides align to TRBD2. The ends lost 6 bases at V and 3 bases at J; junction bases unmatched: 2. The CDR3 runs to 15 residues. In germline, CDR1 is MNHEY, CDR2 SVGAGI. The CDR3 region has the DNA TGTGCCAGCAGCAGACTAGCGGGGGGGACAGATACGCAGTATTTT. Protein product: CASSRLAGGTDTQYF.